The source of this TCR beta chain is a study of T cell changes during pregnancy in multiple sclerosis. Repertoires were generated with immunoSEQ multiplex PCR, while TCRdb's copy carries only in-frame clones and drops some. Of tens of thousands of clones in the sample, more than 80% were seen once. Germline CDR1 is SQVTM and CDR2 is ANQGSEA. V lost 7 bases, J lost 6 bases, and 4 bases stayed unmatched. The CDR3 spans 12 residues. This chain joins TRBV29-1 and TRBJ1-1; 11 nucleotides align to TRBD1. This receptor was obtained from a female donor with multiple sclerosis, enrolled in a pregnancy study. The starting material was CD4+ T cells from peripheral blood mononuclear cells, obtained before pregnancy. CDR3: CSAGGQGAEAFF. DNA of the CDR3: TGCAGCGCCGGGGGACAGGGGGCTGAAGCTTTCTTT.